This T cell receptor (beta chain) was captured in a study of beta chain features in type 1 diabetes. The isolated RNA, all of it, was reverse transcribed, so expressed TCRB transcripts were what got sequenced. Data came from immunoSEQ multiplex PCR; TCRdb stores just in-frame clones and leaves some out. The sample holds over 100,000 clones, roughly 43% seen once. CDR3 size: 15 residues. From germline, CDR1 is SGHRS and CDR2 YFSETQ. The V segment lost 4 bases and the J segment 9 bases; nucleotides outside the gene matches: 10. This clonotype was sampled from a woman under 30 in good health. The sample was stem cell memory CD4+ T cells from blood. The chain employs TRBV5-1 and TRBJ2-1; TRBD2 agrees at 10 bases. This CDR3 is CASSPGLATHSEQFF. CDR3 DNA sequence: TGCGCCAGCAGCCCGGGACTAGCGACCCACAGTGAGCAGTTCTTC.